This T cell receptor beta chain derives from a study of early stage breast cancer tumors. Study background: About 80% of the 16 invasive tumors were ER+, PR+ and HER2-. Approximately 10-fold was the mean read coverage per sample. Findings and caveats of the study: Compared with adjacent normal breast tissue, tumors showed 2.5 to 3-fold greater T cell density and higher clonality.

From germline, CDR1 is GTSNPN and CDR2 SVGIG (reference sequence). The J segment lost 2 bases and the V segment lost 7 bases, leaving 8 bases of the junction unmatched. The CDR3 consists of 13 residues. This clone was counted a few times. The antigen remains unidentified. The table came from immunoSEQ multiplex PCR; TCRdb's copy has only in-frame clones and leaves some out. The data show roughly 14,000 clones, with approximately 84% seen just once and just under 5% held by the top ten. The TCR sequence derives from a person in their thirties with breast cancer. The chain links TRBV30 to TRBJ2-7; 7 nucleotides match TRBD1. The sample consisted of normal breast tissue next to the tumor. Here the CDR3 reads CASSPGTAYEQYF. For the CDR3, the DNA is TGTGCCTCGTCGCCGGGGACAGCCTACGAGCAGTACTTC.